A single sample gave rise to the 9 T cell receptor beta chains below, sequenced in a study of OX40 agonist ivuxolimab in advanced cancers. Assay used: immunoSEQ multiplex PCR; TCRdb lists only in-frame clones, some missing. The table has some 30,000 clones, roughly 79% seen once; the top ten hold about 20%. The source material was CD4+ or CD8+ T cells sorted from blood, sampled in a trial of the OX40 agonist ivuxolimab. Receptor source: an adult with an advanced solid tumor such as melanoma, head and neck, liver or kidney cancer.

This chain connects TRBV29-1 to TRBJ1-6; D remains unclear. Per germline, CDR1 SQVTM and CDR2 ANQGSEA. V lost 3 bases, J lost 6 bases, and 12 bases lay in between. The CDR3 covers 14 residues. Here the CDR3 DNA reads TGCAGCGTTGACGACGGTTCGGCTAATTCACCCCTCCACTTT. Its protein is CSVDDGSANSPLHF.

The chain links TRBV7-3 to TRBJ1-1; the D gene is possibly TRBD1 (5 bases). Trimming removed 5 bases from V and 4 bases from J, with 14 bases in between. The CDR3 consists of 14 residues. The germline gives CDR1 SGHTA, CDR2 FQGTGA. The CDR3 is CASSQAGGATEAFF. CDR3 in DNA: TGTGCCAGCAGCCAGGCGGGAGGGGCCACTGAAGCTTTCTTT.

CDR3 in amino acids: CASSLAWETQYF. The CDR3 DNA sequence: TGTGCCAGCAGCTTGGCGTGGGAGACCCAGTACTTC. V and J are TRBV7-9 and TRBJ2-5; D gene uncertain. Germline V gene sequence: CDR1 SEHNR, CDR2 FQNEAQ (reference sequence). The CDR3 is 12 residues long. Trimming took off 3 bases at V and 5 bases at J, with 7 bases between the two ends.

The chain joins TRBV4-1 to TRBJ2-5; TRBD1 aligns across 11 bases. The CDR3 loop spans 17 amino acids. The J segment lost 2 bases and the V segment lost 2 bases, leaving 7 bases of the junction unmatched. Per the germline V gene, CDR1 is MGHRA and CDR2 is YSYEKL. CDR3 nucleotides: TGCGCCAGCAGCCAATCCGGGACAGGGGGGGGACAAGAGACCCAGTACTTC. It codes for CASSQSGTGGGQETQYF.

This chain links TRBV2 with TRBJ2-6, with D unclear. Germline values: CDR1 SNHLY, CDR2 FYNNEI. The CDR3 sequence is 15 residues long. V lost 5 bases and J 0 bases, leaving 8 bases between the germline ends. DNA of the CDR3: TGTGCCAGCAGTCCCCAGGCCTCTGGGGCCAACGTCCTGACTTTC. The encoded protein is CASSPQASGANVLTF. The full variable domain, with the rest looked up from reference TRBV2 and TRBJ2-6, is EPEVTQTPSHQVTQMGQEVILRCVPISNHLYFYWYRQILGQKVEFLVSFYNNEISEKSEIFDDQFSVERPDGSNFTLKIRSTKLEDSAMYFCASSPQASGANVLTFGAGSRLTVL.

J is TRBJ1-1 and V is TRBV7-8; D not certain. Trimming shortened V by 5 bases and J by 4 bases, and 11 bases separated the two germline ends. Germline CDR1 is SGHVS and CDR2 is FQNEAQ. The CDR3 covers 13 residues. The CDR3 nucleotides are TGTGCCAGCAGCCTGTACACGGGCACTGAAGCTTTCTTT. Its translation is CASSLYTGTEAFF.

The chain is built from TRBV9 and TRBJ2-2; D possibly corresponds to TRBD1 (6 bases). The ends were cut back, 3 bases at V and 2 bases at J, with 8 bases in the middle. This CDR3 spans 14 amino acids. CDR1 is SGDLS, CDR2 YYNGEE, per germline. The CDR3 DNA reads TGTGCCAGCAGCGGGACAGTAAACACCGGGGAGCTGTTTTTT. Its protein is CASSGTVNTGELFF.

As regards this clone: The limits of the CDR3 on the DNA are not certain, so only TCRdb's listed CDR3 is given. J is TRBJ2-7 and V is TRBV6-9; TRBD1, the table's D call, was not compared with the DNA. CDR1 is MNHGY and CDR2 is SVAAGI in the germline V gene. The CDR3 spans 14 amino acids, including both terminal residues. The CDR3 here is CASSSSDSPYEQYF.

This clone was recorded a few times. The CDR3 spells CASSVPRGLGTEAFF. The CDR3 nucleotides are TGTGCCAGCAGCGTACCTAGGGGGCTGGGCACTGAAGCTTTCTTT. The chain couples TRBV13 to TRBJ1-1; TRBD1 agrees at 7 bases. Looked up from germline, CDR1 is PRHDT and CDR2 is FYEKMQ (reference sequence). V shed 5 bases and J 4 bases; nucleotides not matched to a gene: 10. The length of the CDR3 is 15 residues.